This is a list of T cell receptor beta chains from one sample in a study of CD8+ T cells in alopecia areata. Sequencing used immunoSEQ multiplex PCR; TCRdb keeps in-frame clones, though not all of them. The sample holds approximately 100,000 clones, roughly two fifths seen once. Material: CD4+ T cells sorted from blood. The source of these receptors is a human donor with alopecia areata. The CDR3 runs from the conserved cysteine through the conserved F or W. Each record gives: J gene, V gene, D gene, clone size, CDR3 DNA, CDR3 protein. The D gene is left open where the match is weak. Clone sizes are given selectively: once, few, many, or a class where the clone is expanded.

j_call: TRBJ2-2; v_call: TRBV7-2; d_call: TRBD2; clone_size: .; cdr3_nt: TGTGCCAGCAGCTTGTATATAGGCGGGGGAGACACCGGGGAGCTGTTTTTT; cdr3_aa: CASSLYIGGGDTGELFF
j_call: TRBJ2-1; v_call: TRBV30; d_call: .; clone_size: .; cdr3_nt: TGTGCCTGGAGCCCTGTTCATGAGCAGTTCTTC; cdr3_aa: CAWSPVHEQFF
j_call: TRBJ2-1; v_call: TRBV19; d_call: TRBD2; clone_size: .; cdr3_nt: TGTGCCAGTAGTCCCCGGACTAGCGGCAATGAGCAGTTCTTC; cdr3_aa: CASSPRTSGNEQFF
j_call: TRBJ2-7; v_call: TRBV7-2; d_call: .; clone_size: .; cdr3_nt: TGTGCCAGCAGTCCCTCCTACGAGCAGTACTTC; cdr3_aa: CASSPSYEQYF
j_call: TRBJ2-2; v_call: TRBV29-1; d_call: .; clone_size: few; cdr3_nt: TGCAGCGTCCTTAGGGCAGCTGAGACCGGGGAGCTGTTTTTT; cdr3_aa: CSVLRAAETGELFF
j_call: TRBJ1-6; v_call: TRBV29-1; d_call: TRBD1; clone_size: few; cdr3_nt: TGCAGCGTTGAGACAGGGAGAGAATCACCCCTCCACTTT; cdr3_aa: CSVETGRESPLHF
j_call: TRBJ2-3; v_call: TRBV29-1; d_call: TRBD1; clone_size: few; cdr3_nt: TGCAGCGTTGATGATGAACAGGGGGGCGATCTGGATACGCAGTATTTT; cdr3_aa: CSVDDEQGGDLDTQYF
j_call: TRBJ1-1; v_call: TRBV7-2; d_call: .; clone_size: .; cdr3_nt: TGTGCCAGCAGCTTGGGGCGGGTTGAGAACACTGAAGCTTTCTTT; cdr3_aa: CASSLGRVENTEAFF
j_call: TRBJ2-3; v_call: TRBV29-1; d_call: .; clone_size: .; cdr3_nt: TGCAGCGTTGAAGTCGGGAGTAGGATAGATACGCAGTATTTT; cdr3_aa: CSVEVGSRIDTQYF
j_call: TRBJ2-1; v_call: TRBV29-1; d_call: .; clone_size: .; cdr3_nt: TGCAGCGTTGACACCTCGCGTGTTAATGAGCAGTTCTTC; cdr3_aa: CSVDTSRVNEQFF
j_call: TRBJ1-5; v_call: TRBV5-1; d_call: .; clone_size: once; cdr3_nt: TGCGCCAGGACCAGTAGGGGTTATAAGGATCAGCCCCAGCATTTT; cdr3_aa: CARTSRGYKDQPQHF
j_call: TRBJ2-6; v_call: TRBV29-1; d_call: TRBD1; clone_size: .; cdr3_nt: TGCAGCTTTAGTCCCGGGACAGGGCCGACTGGGGCCAACGTCCTGACTTTC; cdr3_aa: CSFSPGTGPTGANVLTF
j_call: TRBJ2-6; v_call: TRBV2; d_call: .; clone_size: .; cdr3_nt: TGTGCCAGCACTCCGCAACAACAGACGAGGGCCAACGTCCTGACTTTC; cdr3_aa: CASTPQQQTRANVLTF
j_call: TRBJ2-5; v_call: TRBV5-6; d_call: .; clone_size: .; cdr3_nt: TGTGCCAGCAGCTTTACCGGGACACAAGAGACCCAGTACTTC; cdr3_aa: CASSFTGTQETQYF
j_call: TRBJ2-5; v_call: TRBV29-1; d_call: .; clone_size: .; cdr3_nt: TGCAGCGTTGTCGATACAGGTTCAGAGACCCAGTACTTC; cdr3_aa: CSVVDTGSETQYF
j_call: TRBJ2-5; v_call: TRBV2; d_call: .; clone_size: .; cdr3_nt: TGTGCCAGCAGTGATGGGCCCCAAGAGACCCAGTACTTC; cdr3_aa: CASSDGPQETQYF
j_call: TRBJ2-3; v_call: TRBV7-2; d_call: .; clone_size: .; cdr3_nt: TGTGCCAGCAGCCCGAGATTTAGCGGAAAAGGCACAGATACGCAGTATTTT; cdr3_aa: CASSPRFSGKGTDTQYF
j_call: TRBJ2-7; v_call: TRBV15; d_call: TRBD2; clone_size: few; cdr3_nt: TGTGCCACCAGCAGGGGTGGCGGGGGCTACGAGCAGTACTTC; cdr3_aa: CATSRGGGGYEQYF
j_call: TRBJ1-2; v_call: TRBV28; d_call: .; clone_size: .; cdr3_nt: TGTGCCAGCAGCAGGGCTAACTATGGCTACACCTTC; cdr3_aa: CASSRANYGYTF
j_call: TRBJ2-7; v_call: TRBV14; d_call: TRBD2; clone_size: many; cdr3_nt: TGTGCCAGCAGCCAAGGACTAGCGGAGGCAGGGTACGAGCAGTACTTC; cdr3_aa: CASSQGLAEAGYEQYF